Shown below are 7 T cell receptor beta chains from a single sample sequenced in a study of graft-versus-host responses after intestinal transplantation. No cognate antigen is known for these TCRs. TCRdb's table, derived via immunoSEQ multiplex PCR, lists solely in-frame clones and lacks some. The repertoire has 80,000 to 90,000 clones, roughly 90% of them found once; the top ten carry over 0.3%. The sequences come from unstimulated CD4+ T cells sorted from spleen or lymph node cells, collected before intestinal transplant. The receptors were sampled from a human donor who received an intestinal transplant.

The DNA of the CDR3 is TGTGCCAGCAGACCAGGACAGAATACCTACGAGCAGTACTTC. Encoded protein: CASRPGQNTYEQYF. The chain has TRBV27 and TRBJ2-7; perhaps TRBD1 as D (6 bases). Germline CDR1 is MNHEY and CDR2 is SMNVEV (reference sequence). Trimming left V 6 bases short and J 2 bases short, with 14 bases between. The CDR3 has 14 amino acids.

The chain employs TRBV5-1 and TRBJ2-7; perhaps TRBD2 as D (5 bases). The CDR3 covers 14 residues. Trimming took 3 bases from V and 3 from J, leaving 13 bases between them. The V gene's germline CDR1 is SGHRS and CDR2 YFSETQ. The CDR3 reads CASSYIPGNYEQYF. The CDR3 DNA follows: TGCGCCAGCAGCTACATACCGGGAAACTACGAGCAGTACTTC. Together with reference TRBV5-1 and TRBJ2-7, the CDR3 gives the full variable domain: KAGVTQTPRYLIKTRGQQVTLSCSPISGHRSVSWYQQTPGQGLQFLFEYFSETQRNKGNFPGRFSGRQFSNSRSEMNVSTLELGDSALYLCASSYIPGNYEQYFGPGTRLTVT.

This clone occurred a few times. This rearrangement joins TRBV7-2 to TRBJ1-2; D remains ambiguous. V was trimmed by 1 base and J by 4 bases, leaving 7 bases between them. This CDR3 spans 13 amino acids. Germline V gives CDR1 SGHTA, CDR2 FQGNSA. CDR3 in DNA: TGTGCCAGCAGCTTAGGGGTCAGCTATGGCTACACCTTC. It is translated as CASSLGVSYGYTF.

The chain is built from TRBV19 and TRBJ1-3, with TRBD1 matching over 8 bases. CDR3 length: 14 amino acids. Germline V CDR1 and CDR2: LNHDA, SQIVND (reference sequence). V shed 9 bases and J 3 bases; nucleotides not matched to a gene: 7. This CDR3 reads CASSDRAIGNTIYF. In nucleotides, the CDR3 is TGTGCCAGCTCGGACAGGGCAATTGGAAACACCATATATTTT.

V usage is TRBV2 and J usage is TRBJ2-4, with D possibly TRBD2 on 6 matching bases. V was clipped by 10 bases and J by 0 bases, with 16 bases between them. The CDR3 has 15 residues. Germline-derived CDR1 and CDR2 are SNHLY and FYNNEI. This CDR3 reads CATTREVLAKNIQYF. In nucleotides, the CDR3 is TGTGCCACCACGAGGGAGGTTTTAGCCAAAAACATTCAGTACTTC.

The chain carries TRBV19 and TRBJ1-4; the D gene is possibly TRBD1 (6 bases). CDR1 is LNHDA and CDR2 is SQIVND in the germline V gene (reference sequence). V was pared by 5 bases and J by 3 bases, with 22 bases between. The CDR3 runs to 18 residues. CDR3 bases: TGTGCCAGTAGTGCCGACCTCACTTACAGGGATTCTAATGAAAAACTGTTTTTT. Translated, it gives CASSADLTYRDSNEKLFF.

This clone has only one observation. This chain's CDR3 is CASSHSGRASGANVLTF. CDR3 sequence (DNA): TGTGCCAGCAGTCATAGCGGGAGGGCCTCTGGGGCCAACGTCCTGACTTTC. The gene calls are TRBV7-2 and TRBJ2-6, with 11 bases aligning to TRBD2. CDR1 and CDR2 from the germline V gene are SGHTA and FQGNSA. V shed 6 bases, J shed 0 bases, and the junction held 4 bases outside the gene matches. The CDR3 contains 17 residues.